This T cell receptor beta chain is drawn from a study of cytomegalovirus exposure and HLA in healthy donors. Findings and limits, study-wide: TCR beta V- and J-gene trimming, according to a later analysis, was linked to a missense DCLRE1C variant. Researchers counted approximately 160 TCR beta chains as cytomegalovirus-associated. Among donors in an Asian-associated ancestry cluster, a later analysis reportedly found fewer N-insertions than the roughly 700-donor mean. As confirmed in vitro, a few CMV-associated chains were specific for CMV antigens.

PCR employed 60 Vbeta and 13 Jbeta primers. Some clones are missing from TCRdb's copy, which holds only in-frame ones; the method was immunoSEQ multiplex PCR. The data show around 180,000 clones, with 70% to 80% seen just once and under 2.5% held by the top ten. Comments on this clone: Its antigen is not identified.

V gave up 4 bases and J gave up 5 bases, with 5 bases separating them. The CDR3 has 11 amino acids. Germline V gene data show CDR1 as MNHNS and CDR2 as SASEGT. This rearrangement joins TRBV6-1 to TRBJ2-5; D is ambiguous. The TCR sequence derives from a man aged 55 to 70 in good health and CMV-seronegative. Sequencing input: PBMCs. This chain's CDR3 is CASSASETQYF. The CDR3 bases are TGTGCCAGCAGTGCATCCGAGACCCAGTACTTC.